This T cell receptor beta chain was sequenced in a study of blood T cell repertoires in COVID-19. Study information: Both acute and convalescent COVID-19 samples were obtained from the United States, Italy and Spain.

Measured with immunoSEQ multiplex PCR; TCRdb has only the in-frame clones, and not every one. The sample lists approximately 110,000 clones, around 85% occurring once. There are 12 residues in the CDR3. The germline CDR1 and CDR2 sequences are LNHNV and YYDKDF (reference sequence). The V end was cut by 3 bases, the J end by 5 bases, with 5 bases between. V is TRBV15 and J is TRBJ1-5; no clear D gene. This clonotype originated in a woman aged 55-70 years with COVID-19, enrolled during active disease. Material: peripheral blood. CDR3 protein: CATSRADQPQHF. CDR3 bases: TGTGCCACCAGCAGGGCCGATCAGCCCCAGCATTTT. The full variable domain, in which reference TRBV15 and TRBJ1-5 provide the parts outside the CDR3, is DAMVIQNPRYQVTQFGKPVTLSCSQTLNHNVMYWYQQKSSQAPKLLFHYYDKDFNNEADTPDNFQSRRPNTSFCFLDIRSPGLGDTAMYLCATSRADQPQHFGDGTRLSIL.